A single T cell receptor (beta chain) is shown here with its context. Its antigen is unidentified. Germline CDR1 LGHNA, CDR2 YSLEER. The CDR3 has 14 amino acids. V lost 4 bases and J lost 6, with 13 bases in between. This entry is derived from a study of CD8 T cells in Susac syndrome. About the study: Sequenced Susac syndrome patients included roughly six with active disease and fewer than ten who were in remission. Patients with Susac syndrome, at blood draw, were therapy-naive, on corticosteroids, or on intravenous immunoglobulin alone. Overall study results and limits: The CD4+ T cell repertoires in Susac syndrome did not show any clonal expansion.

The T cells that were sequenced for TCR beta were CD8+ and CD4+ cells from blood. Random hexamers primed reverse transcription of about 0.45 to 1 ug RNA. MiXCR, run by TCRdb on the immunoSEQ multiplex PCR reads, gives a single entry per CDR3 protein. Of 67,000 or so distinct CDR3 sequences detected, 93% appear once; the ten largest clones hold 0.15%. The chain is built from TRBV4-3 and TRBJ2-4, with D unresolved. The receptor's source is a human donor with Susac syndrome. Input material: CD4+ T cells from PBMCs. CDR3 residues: CASSRDRSINIQYF. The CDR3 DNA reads TGCGCCAGCAGCCGAGACCGGTCTATAAACATTCAGTACTTC.